Given below is one T cell receptor beta chain in context. The data belong to a study of blood T cell repertoires in COVID-19. Background on the study: Acute and convalescent COVID-19 specimens originated in the United States, Italy and Spain.

Sequencing was performed with immunoSEQ multiplex PCR; in TCRdb, only in-frame clones are kept and a portion is missing. The data contain some 66,000 clones, roughly 88% of them singletons. The ends were cut back, 7 bases at V and 5 bases at J, with 9 bases in the middle. Germline CDR1 is SNHLY and CDR2 is FYNNEI. The CDR3 sequence is 13 residues long. Sequenced input: peripheral blood. This chain joins TRBV2 and TRBJ1-6; D might be TRBD1 (5 bases). The receptor was derived from an older woman with acute or convalescent COVID-19. CDR3 DNA: TGTGCCAGCACCGGGGGGAATAATTCACCCCTCCACTTT. Amino acid sequence: CASTGGNNSPLHF.